This entry features one TCR beta chain sequence. Its specificity is unknown. The source of the sample is a study of T cell responses to AZD1222 COVID-19 vaccine. The assay was immunoSEQ multiplex PCR, and TCRdb's table has in-frame clones only and misses some. This table holds 90,000 to 110,000 clones, about 80% found once. The CDR3 has 14 amino acids. Germline V gives CDR1 LGHNA, CDR2 YNFKEQ. V gave up 1 base and J gave up 2 bases, with 8 bases separating them. Findings of the study overall: Spike-wide coverage was observed for vaccine-associated CD4 TCRs, with dominant responses at 160-218 and 743-854. AZD1222 recipients seropositive at baseline numbered only six. Two AZD1222 doses significantly raised spike-specific TCR breadth and depth over controls.

Sequencing used peripheral blood, obtained on day 0 of AZD1222 vaccination. The gene calls are TRBV4-2 and TRBJ2-5; no firm D call. This receptor was taken from an adult in good health. CDR3 amino acids: CASSQVGQQETQYF. As DNA, the CDR3 is TGTGCCAGCAGCCAAGTAGGCCAGCAAGAGACCCAGTACTTC.